The 10 T cell receptor beta chains reported below all come from one sample, sequenced in a study of cytomegalovirus exposure and HLA in healthy donors. Primers for the PCR totalled 60 Vbeta and 13 Jbeta. Generated by immunoSEQ multiplex PCR, the TCRdb table keeps only in-frame clones and is missing some. Its listing shows about 87,000 clones. The sample taken for sequencing was PBMCs. The receptors originated from a man aged 50 to 60 in good health and CMV-seropositive.

The J gene is TRBJ2-7, the V gene TRBV4-1; TRBD2 agrees at 10 bases. The CDR3 length is 17 residues. With V trimmed by 0 bases and J by 2 bases, 7 bases remained unmatched. Germline V gives CDR1 MGHRA, CDR2 YSYEKL. CDR3 loop: CASSQDSLAGVPYEQYV. The CDR3, as DNA: TGCGCCAGCAGCCAAGATTCGCTAGCGGGAGTCCCCTACGAGCAGTACGTC.

The chain recombines TRBV29-1 with TRBJ1-2; TRBD1 matches 9 bases. There are 12 residues in the CDR3. V lost 6 bases and J lost 7; bases outside the gene matches: 6. CDR1 is SQVTM, CDR2 ANQGSEA, per germline. CDR3 amino acids: CSVDGTGPGYTF. The CDR3 DNA follows: TGCAGCGTGGACGGGACAGGGCCTGGCTACACCTTC.

The rearrangement uses TRBV5-5 and TRBJ2-7, with a weak D call TRBD2 (6 bases). The CDR3 has 12 amino acids. Looked up from germline, CDR1 is SGHKS and CDR2 is YYEKEE (reference sequence). CDR3 nucleotides: TGTGCCAGCAGCTCGTCCGTAGGTTCAGGAGGGGTC. It specifies CASSSSVGSGGV.

V usage is TRBV9 and J usage is TRBJ2-1; 9 bases are shared with TRBD2. The trim removed 4 bases at V and 6 bases at J, leaving 8 bases unmatched. The CDR3 has 15 amino acids. Germline assignment: CDR1 SGDLS and CDR2 YYNGEE. In DNA, the CDR3 is TGTGCCAGCAGCTCTCAGGGACTAGCTCTCAATGAGCAGTTCTTC. Protein sequence: CASSSQGLALNEQFF.

The chain links TRBV19 to TRBJ2-1; 12 nucleotides align to TRBD2. Germline V lookup: CDR1 LNHDA, CDR2 SQIVND (reference sequence). The CDR3 is made up of 14 amino acids. Losses at the gene ends were 5 bases for V and 8 bases for J; bases not matched to a gene: 4. The DNA for the CDR3 is TGTGCCAGTAGTCGACTAGCGGGAGTATATGAGCAGTTCTTC. Protein: CASSRLAGVYEQFF. Full variable domain (rest looked up from reference TRBV19 and TRBJ2-1): DGGITQSPKYLFRKEGQNVTLSCEQNLNHDAMYWYRQDPGQGLRLIYYSQIVNDFQKGDIAEGYSVSREKKESFPLTVTSAQKNPTAFYLCASSRLAGVYEQFFGPGTRLTVL.

The chain couples TRBV2 to TRBJ2-7; 7 bases are shared with TRBD1. V was clipped by 7 bases and J by 3 bases; unmatched bases: 0. Per germline, CDR1 SNHLY and CDR2 FYNNEI. The CDR3 extends over 11 amino acids. As DNA, the CDR3 is TGTGCCAGCACAGGGGGCTACGAGCAGTACGTC. The encoded protein is CASTGGYEQYV.

The DNA for the CDR3 is TGTGCCAGCAGCTTGAGAGCTTCCTCTGGAAACACCATATATTTT. This encodes CASSLRASSGNTIYF. The genes are TRBV5-6 and TRBJ1-3; the D is unclear. V was trimmed by 1 base and J by 0 bases, leaving 8 bases between them. The CDR3 sequence is 15 residues long. From germline, CDR1 is SGHDT and CDR2 YYEEEE.

The chain is built from TRBV7-8 and TRBJ1-3; TRBD1 aligns across 8 bases. J was trimmed by 4 bases and V by 1 base; bases with no gene match: 3. This CDR3 is built from 15 residues. Germline V gene lookup returns CDR1 SGHVS and CDR2 FQNEAQ. The CDR3 spells CASSLGTGTGNTIYF. The CDR3 DNA sequence: TGTGCCAGCAGCTTAGGGACAGGGACGGGAAACACCATATATTTT.

The gene calls are TRBV7-2 and TRBJ1-2; the match to TRBD1 covers 7 bases. Germline V gives CDR1 SGHTA, CDR2 FQGNSA. The V segment lost 5 bases and the J segment 7 bases; nucleotides outside the gene matches: 10. This CDR3 spans 14 amino acids. The CDR3, as DNA: TGTGCCAGCAGCCCTCGACAGGGATACCGTGGCTACACCTTC. Its protein product is CASSPRQGYRGYTF.

Concerning this clone: The germline gene is not matched at one end of the junction; a read error may be the cause. The chain recombines TRBV30 with TRBJ1-2; TRBD1 is a possible D gene (6 bases). CDR1 is GTSNPN and CDR2 is SVGIG in the germline V gene (reference sequence). This CDR3 is 15 amino acids long. The CDR3 reads CAWSQSGAGVSGYSF. The CDR3 DNA sequence: TGTGCCTGGAGTCAAAGTGGGGCAGGGGTGTCTGGCTACTCCTTC.